The 16 T cell receptor beta chains below all came from one sample that was sequenced in a study of PD-1 blockade in classical Hodgkin lymphoma. Profiling relied on immunoSEQ multiplex PCR, and the TCRdb table lists in-frame clones only, not all of them. The sample records around 25,000 clones, 84% being singletons. No patient escaped relapse after autologous stem cell transplantation, and brentuximab vedotin exposure varied. Magnetic negative selection was used to purify CD4+ T cells from PBMCs that had been thawed. Sample: CD4+ T cells from blood, taken at baseline. The receptors stem from a human donor with classical Hodgkin lymphoma.

The chain combines TRBV5-5 with TRBJ1-3; D gene ambiguous. CDR3 size: 13 residues. Per germline, CDR1 SGHKS and CDR2 YYEKEE (reference sequence). Trimming took off 3 bases at V and 6 bases at J, with 10 bases between the two ends. The CDR3 is CASSSNSVNTIYF. Here the CDR3 DNA reads TGTGCCAGCAGCTCAAACTCCGTAAACACCATATATTTT.

The V and J genes are TRBV6-4 and TRBJ1-1, with 8 bases identical to TRBD1. V trimming: 6 bases; J trimming: 10 bases; junction bases outside the gene matches: 13. From germline, CDR1 is MRHNA and CDR2 SNTAGT. The CDR3 is made up of 14 amino acids. CDR3 protein: CASRTESGTGLAFF. The DNA of the CDR3 is TGTGCCAGCAGAACGGAATCCGGGACAGGATTAGCTTTCTTT.

The genes are TRBV5-8 and TRBJ1-5; 11 nucleotides agree with TRBD1. The ends lost 7 bases at V and 7 bases at J; junction bases unmatched: 10. The germline V gene encodes CDR1 SGHTS and CDR2 YDEGEE. The CDR3 has 15 amino acids. CDR3 protein: CASRKDRDRGQPQHF. As DNA, the CDR3 is TGTGCCAGCCGCAAGGACCGGGACAGGGGGCAGCCCCAGCATTTT.

The chain joins TRBV9 to TRBJ1-1; the D gene is possibly TRBD1 (6 bases). CDR3 length: 17 residues. Trimming took 0 bases from V and 0 from J, leaving 15 bases between them. The germline V gene encodes CDR1 SGDLS and CDR2 YYNGEE. Here the CDR3 DNA reads TGTGCCAGCAGCGTAGCTCCATTAGGACAGATGAACACTGAAGCTTTCTTT. Translating gives CASSVAPLGQMNTEAFF.

This clone was picked up a small number of times. CDR3 region: CASTERDSLSEQYF. CDR3 in DNA: TGTGCCAGCACCGAACGGGACTCCTTGAGCGAGCAGTACTTC. V usage is TRBV6-1 and J usage is TRBJ2-7; D is possibly TRBD2 (6 bases). This CDR3 comprises 14 residues. In germline, CDR1 is MNHNS, CDR2 SASEGT. V shed 7 bases and J shed 6 bases, with 19 bases lying between them.

This chain connects TRBV7-2 to TRBJ2-1; 9 positions match TRBD1. V was clipped by 4 bases and J by 10 bases; unmatched bases: 8. The germline gives CDR1 SGHTA, CDR2 FQGNSA. There are 14 residues in the CDR3. The DNA of the CDR3 is TGTGCCAGCAGCTCGTGGACAGGGGTCGGGGAGCAGTTCTTC. This sequence encodes CASSSWTGVGEQFF.

The chain joins TRBV6-5 to TRBJ1-5; 8 positions match TRBD1. CDR1 MNHEY and CDR2 SVGAGI come from the germline V gene. This CDR3 is built from 15 residues. The V segment lost 5 bases and the J segment 7 bases; nucleotides outside the gene matches: 10. The CDR3 sequence is CASSQRRQGRQPQHF. The CDR3 DNA follows: TGTGCCAGCAGTCAGCGAAGACAGGGGCGGCAGCCCCAGCATTTT.

V is TRBV29-1 and J is TRBJ2-7, with 8 nucleotides matching TRBD1. The V segment lost 6 bases and the J segment 0 bases; nucleotides outside the gene matches: 4. CDR3 size: 13 residues. CDR1 is SQVTM and CDR2 is ANQGSEA in the germline V gene. CDR3 in DNA: TGCAGCGTCGATGGACAGGGCTCCTACGAGCAGTACTTC. This codes for CSVDGQGSYEQYF.

V gene TRBV28 combines with J gene TRBJ1-5, with D possibly being TRBD1 (6 bases). CDR3 length equals 13 residues. Per germline, CDR1 MDHEN and CDR2 SYDVKM. Trimming took 6 bases from V and 5 from J, leaving 11 bases between them. CDR3 in DNA: TGTGCCAGCAGCATACAGGGTTATCAGCCCCAGCATTTT. Its protein product is CASSIQGYQPQHF.

The chain is built from TRBV7-3 and TRBJ2-6; D not resolved. Trimming left V 6 bases short and J 2 bases short, with 5 bases between. The CDR3 length is 13 residues. Germline loops: CDR1 SGHTA, CDR2 FQGTGA. The CDR3 is CASRIAGANVLTF. CDR3 in DNA: TGTGCCAGCAGAATCGCTGGGGCCAACGTCCTGACTTTC.

Remarks on this clone: The same CDR3 arises from other DNA sequences in this sample as well. The gene calls are TRBV7-2 and TRBJ1-1; D possibly corresponds to TRBD1 (5 bases). Germline-derived CDR1 and CDR2 are SGHTA and FQGNSA. There are 13 residues in the CDR3. V was cut by 3 bases and J by 1 base, with 6 bases left in between. CDR3 sequence reads: CASSFQGNTEAFF. The DNA of the CDR3 is TGTGCCAGCAGCTTCCAGGGGAACACTGAAGCTTTCTTT.

V gene TRBV27 combines with J gene TRBJ2-7; 9 nucleotides match TRBD1. This CDR3 contains 14 residues. From germline, CDR1 is MNHEY and CDR2 SMNVEV (reference sequence). The V segment lost 5 bases and the J segment 4 bases; nucleotides outside the gene matches: 6. The chain's CDR3 is CASSPKDRGYEQYF. The CDR3 nucleotides are TGTGCCAGCAGTCCTAAGGACAGGGGATACGAGCAGTACTTC.

The gene calls are TRBV27 and TRBJ2-1; D ambiguous. Germline CDR1 is MNHEY and CDR2 is SMNVEV (reference sequence). The CDR3 spans 11 residues. The V end lost 1 base, the J end lost 5 bases, and 0 bases lay between the germline ends. The CDR3 reads CASSLYNEQFF. CDR3 nucleotide sequence: TGTGCCAGCAGTTTATACAATGAGCAGTTCTTC.

This chain connects TRBV5-1 to TRBJ2-7; D might be TRBD1 or TRBD2, each matching 5 bases. This CDR3 has 15 amino acids. Germline loops: CDR1 SGHRS, CDR2 YFSETQ. V lost 2 bases, J lost 0 bases, and 12 bases lay in between. CDR3 sequence (DNA): TGCGCCAGCAGCTTTGGGACGGCTAGCTCCTACGAGCAGTACTTC. As protein: CASSFGTASSYEQYF.

The chain joins TRBV19 to TRBJ1-1, with 7 bases aligning to TRBD1. V lost 5 bases and J lost 1; bases outside the gene matches: 7. The CDR3 is made up of 15 amino acids. The germline V gene has CDR1 LNHDA and CDR2 SQIVND (reference sequence). DNA for the CDR3: TGTGCCAGTAGTTTCTCCAGGGGGGGGAACACTGAAGCTTTCTTT. Translating gives CASSFSRGGNTEAFF.

This chain's CDR3 is CASSYSGGSDYEQYF. In nucleotides, the CDR3 is TGTGCCAGCAGTTATAGCGGGGGAAGTGATTACGAGCAGTACTTC. The rearrangement links TRBV6-6 to TRBJ2-7; 9 bases map to TRBD2. Germline V gene sequence: CDR1 MNHNY, CDR2 SVGAGI (reference sequence). This CDR3 spans 15 amino acids. V was pared by 3 bases and J by 4 bases, with 7 bases of the junction left unmatched.